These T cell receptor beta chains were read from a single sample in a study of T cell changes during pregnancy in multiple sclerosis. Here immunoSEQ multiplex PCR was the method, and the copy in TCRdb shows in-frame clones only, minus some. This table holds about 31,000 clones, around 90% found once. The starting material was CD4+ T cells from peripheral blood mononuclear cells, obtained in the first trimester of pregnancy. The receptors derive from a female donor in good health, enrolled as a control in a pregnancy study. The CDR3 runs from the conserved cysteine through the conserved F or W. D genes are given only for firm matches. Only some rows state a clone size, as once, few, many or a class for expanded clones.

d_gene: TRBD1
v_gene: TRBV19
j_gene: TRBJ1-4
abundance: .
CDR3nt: TGTGCCAGTAGGGGGACAGGGGGCGGAAATGAAAAACTGTTTTTT
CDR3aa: CASRGTGGGNEKLFF

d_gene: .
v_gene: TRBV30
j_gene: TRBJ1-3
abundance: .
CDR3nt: TGTGCCTGGATGGGGGGAAAGGGTTCTGGAAACACCATATATTTT
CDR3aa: CAWMGGKGSGNTIYF

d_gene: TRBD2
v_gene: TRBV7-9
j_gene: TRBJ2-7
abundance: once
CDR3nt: TGTGCCAGCAGCGCTTCGGGGGGTAACTACGAGCAGTACTTC
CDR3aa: CASSASGGNYEQYF

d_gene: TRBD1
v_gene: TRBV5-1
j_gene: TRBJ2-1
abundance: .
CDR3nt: TGCGCCAGCAGTCCCGGGACAGGGGTGGCCTCGAATGAGCAGTTCTTC
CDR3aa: CASSPGTGVASNEQFF

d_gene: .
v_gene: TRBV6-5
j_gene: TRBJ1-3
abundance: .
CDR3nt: TGTGCCAGCTGTAAAGGAGACACCATATATTTT
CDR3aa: CASCKGDTIYF

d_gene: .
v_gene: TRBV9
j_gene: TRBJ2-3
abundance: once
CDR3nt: TGTGCCAGCAGCGTAGCCCCGGCTCGATACAGGGCCGGCGCAAACACAGATACGCAGTATTTT
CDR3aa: CASSVAPARYRAGANTDTQYF

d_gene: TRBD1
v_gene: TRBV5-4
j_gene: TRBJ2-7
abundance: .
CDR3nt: TGTGCCAGCAGCTTGGGCCCGACAGGGGGCCACGACGAGCAGTACTTC
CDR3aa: CASSLGPTGGHDEQYF

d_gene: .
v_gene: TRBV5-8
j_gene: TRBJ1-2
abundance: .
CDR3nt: TGTGCCAGCAGCGCCCCGCCCGGTGGCTACACCTTC
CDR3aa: CASSAPPGGYTF

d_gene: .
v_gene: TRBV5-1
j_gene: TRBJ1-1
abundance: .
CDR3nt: TGCGCCAGCAGCCCACAGGGTGGCGGAGGCACTGAAGCTTTCTTT
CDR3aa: CASSPQGGGGTEAFF

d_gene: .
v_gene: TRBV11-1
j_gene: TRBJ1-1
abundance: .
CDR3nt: TGTGCCAGCAGCTTACAGGGATTGAACACTGAAGCTTTCTTT
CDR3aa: CASSLQGLNTEAFF

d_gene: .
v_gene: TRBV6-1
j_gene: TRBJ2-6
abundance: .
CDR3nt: TGTGCCAGCAGTGAGACAGTAAGCTCTGGGGCCAACGTCCTGACTTTC
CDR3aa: CASSETVSSGANVLTF

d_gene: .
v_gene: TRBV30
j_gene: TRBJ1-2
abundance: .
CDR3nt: TGTGCCTGGACGAGGAGCTATGGCTACACCTTC
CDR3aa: CAWTRSYGYTF

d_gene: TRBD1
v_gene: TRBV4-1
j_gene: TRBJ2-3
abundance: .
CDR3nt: TGCGCCAGCAGCCCTACGGCAGGGGGCGCAGATACGCAGTATTTT
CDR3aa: CASSPTAGGADTQYF

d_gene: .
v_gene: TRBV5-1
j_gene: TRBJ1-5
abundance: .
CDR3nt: TGCGCCAGCAGCTCGGGATCGGGTGATCAGCCCCAGCATTTT
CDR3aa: CASSSGSGDQPQHF